The sequence of this TCR beta chain was determined in a study of T-cell memory formation after mild COVID-19. A few counts support this clonotype. Its antigen is not identified. Overall study findings and caveats: Nothing showed for sure that second-wave clones peaking on day 37 were SARS-CoV-2 specific.

The CDR3 has 15 amino acids. J gave up 10 bases and V 7 bases, and 15 bases lay outside the gene matches. Germline CDR1 MDHEN, CDR2 SYDVKM. 5'RACE, which relied on constant-segment primers, yielded TCR alpha and TCR beta cDNA libraries carrying sample barcodes and UMIs. In TCRdb, the 5' RACE reads were re-called with MiXCR into one record per CDR3 protein. The sample has approximately 150,000 distinct CDR3 sequences, roughly 19% seen once; the top ten hold 2% to 2.5%. The V call is TRBV28, the J call TRBJ2-3; 9 bases line up with TRBD2. This receptor was taken from an adult woman who had mild COVID-19 (a few samples of this study predate the infection). Cell type and time point are not known. The specimen sequenced was PBMCs or a T cell subset sorted from them (not recorded which). CDR3 sequence reads: CASTLGLAGTGAQYF. The CDR3 nucleotides read TGTGCCAGCACCCTAGGGCTAGCGGGGACGGGGGCGCAGTATTTT.